This T cell receptor (beta chain) was documented in a study of shared clonotypes between healthy human individuals. Clones were read by immunoSEQ multiplex PCR, and TCRdb kept only the in-frame ones, dropping some. Here the sample spans 2 million to 2.5 million clones, approximately 95% being singletons. The CDR3 has 13 residues. V lost 6 bases and J 2 bases, leaving 11 bases between the germline ends. Per the germline V gene, CDR1 is KGHSH and CDR2 is LQKENI. The sample consisted of naive CD4+ T cells from PBMCs. Noted subset: CD45RA+ positively selected. V gene TRBV18 combines with J gene TRBJ2-7, with a possible D match to TRBD2 (5 bases). The sequence derives from a man between 18 and 29 years old in good health. Some clones in this sample may be carry-over from other donors' samples. CDR3 sequence (DNA): TGTGCCAGCTCCCTAGCTTTAACCTACGAGCAGTACTTC. It specifies CASSLALTYEQYF.